The 25 T cell receptor beta chains listed next were all sequenced from one sample in a study of shared clonotypes between healthy human individuals. Only CD45RO-negative cells positively selected for CCR7 counted as naive CD8 cells, so terminally differentiated effector memory CD45RA+ cells were excluded. This table comes from immunoSEQ multiplex PCR, and its TCRdb copy is limited to in-frame clones, with some not included. The sample has about 2.1 million clones, 93% seen once. What was sequenced was naive CD8+ T cells from PBMCs. Receptor source: a man younger than 30 in good health. Some clones in this sample may be carry-over from other donors' samples.

The chain combines TRBV19 with TRBJ2-2; 9 nucleotides line up with TRBD2. After removal of 6 bases from V and 7 bases from J, the junction contained 6 bases not matched to a gene. Germline loops: CDR1 LNHDA, CDR2 SQIVND (reference sequence). The CDR3 has 14 amino acids. The CDR3 region has the DNA TGTGCCAGTAGGCGGGAGGGCCCGGGCGGGGAGCTGTTTTTT. Translated: CASRREGPGGELFF.

This clone was found once. The chain is built from TRBV9 and TRBJ2-7; D gene unclear. The CDR3 covers 12 residues. The V and J ends lost 0 bases and 6 bases respectively, with 7 bases between them. Germline V gene sequence: CDR1 SGDLS, CDR2 YYNGEE. This CDR3 reads CASSVDQREQYF. CDR3 in DNA: TGTGCCAGCAGCGTAGACCAGCGCGAGCAGTACTTC.

Turning to this clone: The identical CDR3 is also encoded by other nucleotide sequences in the sample. The CDR3 nucleotides read TGTGCCAGCAGTTTCCAAGGGGCTAGCAATCAGCCCCAGCATTTT. Amino acid sequence: CASSFQGASNQPQHF. This chain links TRBV28 with TRBJ1-5; a weak D match, TRBD1 (5 bases). V was pared by 3 bases and J by 0 bases, with 9 bases between. The CDR3 sequence is 15 residues long. In germline, CDR1 is MDHEN, CDR2 SYDVKM.

The rearrangement links TRBV29-1 to TRBJ2-7, with D tentatively TRBD2 (6 bases). CDR1 SQVTM and CDR2 ANQGSEA come from the germline V gene. The V and J ends lost 4 bases and 3 bases respectively, with 16 bases between them. The CDR3 is made up of 14 amino acids. CDR3 nucleotides: TGCAGCGTTGTCGGCGGGGACTCGCACTACGAGCAGTACTTC. It encodes CSVVGGDSHYEQYF.

V is TRBV11-2 and J is TRBJ1-1; the match to TRBD1 covers 9 bases. From germline, CDR1 is SGHAT and CDR2 FQNNGV. Germline trimming cut 4 bases from V and 3 bases from J; bases unmatched to any gene: 12. This CDR3 region has 17 residues. The CDR3 here is CASSSPTGGTGDTEAFF. The CDR3 DNA sequence: TGTGCCAGCAGCTCACCGACAGGGGGAACAGGGGACACTGAAGCTTTCTTT. The full variable domain, with the rest looked up from reference TRBV11-2 and TRBJ1-1, is EAGVAQSPRYKIIEKRQSVAFWCNPISGHATLYWYQQILGQGPKLLIQFQNNGVVDDSQLPKDRFSAERLKGVDSTLKIQPAKLEDSAVYLCASSSPTGGTGDTEAFFGQGTRLTVV.

The chain recombines TRBV9 with TRBJ2-3, with TRBD1 matching 10 bases. Germline lookup yields CDR1 SGDLS and CDR2 YYNGEE. The CDR3 runs 15 residues. Trimming removed 0 bases from V and 5 bases from J; junction bases left unmatched: 3. The CDR3 here is CASSVVGQGLDTQYF. The DNA for the CDR3 is TGTGCCAGCAGCGTAGTGGGACAGGGGCTAGATACGCAGTATTTT.

The CDR3 sequence is CAISEGTSGPYEQYF. The CDR3 nucleotides read TGTGCCATCAGTGAGGGGACTAGCGGTCCCTACGAGCAGTACTTC. V usage is TRBV10-3 and J usage is TRBJ2-7; 11 positions match TRBD2. CDR1 is ENHRY and CDR2 is SYGVKD in the germline V gene. The V and J ends lost 2 bases and 2 bases, in that order; junction bases with no gene match: 2. The CDR3 extends over 15 amino acids.

The CDR3 bases are TGTGCCAGCAGCTATACAGGGAGCTCCTACAATGAGCAGTTCTTC. Its translation is CASSYTGSSYNEQFF. This sequence joins TRBV9 and TRBJ2-1; a weak D match, TRBD1 (6 bases). In germline, CDR1 is SGDLS, CDR2 YYNGEE. The V end was cut by 4 bases, the J end by 0 bases, with 11 bases between. This CDR3 has 15 amino acids.

The chain recombines TRBV6-6 with TRBJ2-2, with 7 bases that match TRBD2. Germline values: CDR1 MNHNY, CDR2 SVGAGI (reference sequence). The CDR3 contains 16 residues. V was pared by 2 bases and J by 4 bases, with 7 bases of the junction left unmatched. CDR3 nucleotide sequence: TGTGCCAGCAGTTACACGGGCCGCGGGGGCACCGGGGAGCTGTTTTTT. This gives the protein CASSYTGRGGTGELFF.

The rearrangement uses TRBV14 and TRBJ1-5; D call uncertain. Germline assignment: CDR1 SGHDN and CDR2 FVKESK. V lost 4 bases and J 8 bases, leaving 15 bases between the germline ends. This CDR3 spans 14 amino acids. This CDR3 is CASSLGPSIKPQHF. DNA of the CDR3: TGTGCCAGCAGCCTCGGGCCTTCTATCAAGCCCCAGCATTTT.

The rearrangement links TRBV28 to TRBJ2-5, with a possible D match to TRBD2 (6 bases). The germline V gene encodes CDR1 MDHEN and CDR2 SYDVKM. Trimming pared 3 bases from V and 5 bases from J, leaving 16 bases between. The CDR3 runs 15 residues. CDR3 sequence (DNA): TGTGCCAGCAGTTTGCCCAGGGAGGTGGGGGAGACCCAGTACTTC. Amino acids: CASSLPREVGETQYF.

V is TRBV27 and J is TRBJ1-1, with a possible D match to TRBD1 (5 bases). The CDR3 length is 15 residues. Germline CDR1 and CDR2: MNHEY and SMNVEV (reference sequence). Trimming removed 4 bases at V and 1 base at J, with 13 bases between. DNA of the CDR3: TGTGCCAGCAGTTGGGGCCCCGGGGGGAACACTGAAGCTTTCTTT. Translating gives CASSWGPGGNTEAFF.

This chain uses TRBV5-1 with TRBJ2-1; 10 nucleotides agree with TRBD2. The CDR3 covers 16 residues. Germline V gene lookup returns CDR1 SGHRS and CDR2 YFSETQ. The V segment lost 0 bases and the J segment 14 bases; nucleotides outside the gene matches: 14. The CDR3 DNA sequence: TGCGCCAGCAGCTTGGCTAAGCGGGAGGGCCCTTTGTCGGAGTTCTTC. It encodes CASSLAKREGPLSEFF.

This chain joins TRBV29-1 and TRBJ1-2, with 8 bases identical to TRBD1. The CDR3 totals 15 residues. Germline-derived CDR1 and CDR2 are SQVTM and ANQGSEA. The J segment lost 2 bases and the V segment lost 0 bases, leaving 5 bases of the junction unmatched. The CDR3, as DNA: TGCAGCGTTGAAGATTCAGGGGGCGAGAACTATGGCTACACCTTC. It translates to CSVEDSGGENYGYTF.

This clone was found once. The V and J genes are TRBV27 and TRBJ2-7, with TRBD1 matching 9 bases. With 3 bases clipped from V and 6 bases from J, the junction kept 21 bases outside the gene matches. This CDR3 is 19 amino acids long. Per germline, CDR1 MNHEY and CDR2 SMNVEV (reference sequence). CDR3 loop: CASSLTTRDREGKKREQYF. The CDR3 DNA reads TGTGCCAGCAGTTTGACGACCCGGGACAGGGAGGGTAAGAAGCGCGAGCAGTACTTC.

The genes are TRBV7-9 and TRBJ2-6, with TRBD1 as a possible D gene (5 bases). V lost 4 bases, J lost 4 bases, and 11 bases lay in between. Germline V gene lookup returns CDR1 SEHNR and CDR2 FQNEAQ (reference sequence). The CDR3 is 15 amino acids. The DNA of the CDR3 is TGTGCCAGCAGCTCGGACATTTCGGGGGCCAACGTCCTGACTTTC. It translates to CASSSDISGANVLTF. The full variable domain, with the rest looked up from reference TRBV7-9 and TRBJ2-6, is DTGVSQNPRHKITKRGQNVTFRCDPISEHNRLYWYRQTLGQGPEFLTYFQNEAQLEKSRLLSDRFSAERPKGSFSTLEIQRTEQGDSAMYLCASSSDISGANVLTFGAGSRLTVL.

The chain employs TRBV7-3 and TRBJ2-1; 8 bases line up with TRBD2. CDR1 and CDR2 from the germline V gene are SGHTA and FQGTGA. After removal of 4 bases from V and 4 bases from J, the junction contained 9 bases not matched to a gene. The CDR3 runs 16 residues. The CDR3: CASSSRGAGAYNEQFF. For the CDR3, the DNA is TGTGCCAGCAGCTCAAGGGGAGCGGGAGCTTACAATGAGCAGTTCTTC. Full variable domain (remainder filled in from reference TRBV7-3 and TRBJ2-1): GAGVSQTPSNKVTEKGKYVELRCDPISGHTALYWYRQSLGQGPEFLIYFQGTGAADDSGLPNDRFFAVRPEGSVSTLKIQRTERGDSAVYLCASSSRGAGAYNEQFFGPGTRLTVL.

CDR3 loop: CASSSSGTSGRDYEQYF. The CDR3 DNA reads TGTGCCAGCAGCTCCTCCGGGACTAGCGGGAGGGACTACGAGCAGTACTTC. J is TRBJ2-7 and V is TRBV13; 16 bases are shared with TRBD2. V shed 4 bases and J 3 bases; nucleotides not matched to a gene: 6. Germline CDR1 and CDR2: PRHDT and FYEKMQ (reference sequence). The CDR3 length is 17 residues.

This chain joins TRBV11-2 and TRBJ2-1, with D unresolved. Trimming took off 1 base at V and 8 bases at J, with 12 bases between the two ends. CDR1 SGHAT and CDR2 FQNNGV come from the germline V gene. This CDR3 spans 14 amino acids. This CDR3 is CASSLGGNPHEQFF. The CDR3 DNA reads TGTGCCAGCAGCTTAGGTGGCAACCCCCATGAGCAGTTCTTC.

The gene calls are TRBV6-1 and TRBJ2-2; D gene unclear. V was shortened by 1 base and J by 4 bases, with 4 bases between the two germline ends. Germline V lookup: CDR1 MNHNS, CDR2 SASEGT. This CDR3 contains 13 residues. CDR3 protein: CASSEGRTGELFF. CDR3 DNA sequence: TGTGCCAGCAGTGAAGGCCGCACCGGGGAGCTGTTTTTT.

The chain uses TRBV7-9 and TRBJ2-1, with a tentative D call TRBD1 (6 bases). In germline, CDR1 is SEHNR, CDR2 FQNEAQ (reference sequence). CDR3 size: 13 residues. V dropped 3 bases and J dropped 4 bases, with 7 bases sitting between them. The CDR3 nucleotides read TGTGCCAGCAGCTTCCAGGGGTACAATGAGCAGTTCTTC. It translates to CASSFQGYNEQFF.

In this sample, this clone turned up once. The rearrangement joins TRBV7-3 to TRBJ2-1, with D perhaps being TRBD1 or TRBD2 (5 bases each). This CDR3 contains 15 residues. Between the trimmed V and J ends, which lost 6 bases and 0 bases, there was a span of 12 bases. CDR1 SGHTA and CDR2 FQGTGA come from the germline V gene. The CDR3 DNA reads as TGTGCCAGCAGTTTAGACGGGACCTCCTACAATGAGCAGTTCTTC. As protein: CASSLDGTSYNEQFF. Supplemented by reference TRBV7-3 and TRBJ2-1, the full variable domain reads GAGVSQTPSNKVTEKGKYVELRCDPISGHTALYWYRQSLGQGPEFLIYFQGTGAADDSGLPNDRFFAVRPEGSVSTLKIQRTERGDSAVYLCASSLDGTSYNEQFFGPGTRLTVL.

The genes are TRBV4-3 and TRBJ2-3; 8 bases line up with TRBD2. Germline V gene data show CDR1 as LGHNA and CDR2 as YSLEER. CDR3 length: 16 amino acids. Trimming took 4 bases from V and 4 from J; bases not matched to a gene: 10. CDR3 nucleotide sequence: TGCGCCAGCAGCCCCCTCAGCGGGAGTAGCCCAGATACGCAGTATTTT. It specifies CASSPLSGSSPDTQYF.

The chain is built from TRBV29-1 and TRBJ2-5; 8 positions match TRBD1. Germline V gives CDR1 SQVTM, CDR2 ANQGSEA. V dropped 7 bases and J dropped 4; count of bases not matched to a gene: 11. This CDR3 is 14 amino acids long. CDR3 loop: CSDRPRGRGETQYF. CDR3 in DNA: TGCAGCGATAGACCCAGGGGGCGCGGAGAGACCCAGTACTTC.

This chain joins TRBV7-2 and TRBJ2-3, with TRBD1 matching over 7 bases. This CDR3 region has 16 residues. Germline trimming cut 5 bases from V and 0 bases from J; bases unmatched to any gene: 8. CDR1 is SGHTA, CDR2 FQGNSA, per germline. In DNA form, the CDR3 reads TGTGCCAGCAGCCCCTGGACAGGCCCTAGCACAGATACGCAGTATTTT. Protein: CASSPWTGPSTDTQYF. The whole variable domain, filled in from reference TRBV7-2 and TRBJ2-3, reads GAGVSQSPSNKVTEKGKDVELRCDPISGHTALYWYRQSLGQGLEFLIYFQGNSAPDKSGLPSDRFSAERTGGSVSTLTIQRTQQEDSAVYLCASSPWTGPSTDTQYFGPGTRLTVL.